The sequence of this T cell receptor (beta chain) was determined in a study of cytomegalovirus exposure and HLA in healthy donors. Whole-study findings and limits: The investigators catalogued under 200 TCR beta chains as cytomegalovirus-associated.

This PCR relied on a set of 60 Vbeta primers and 13 Jbeta primers. Clones were sequenced by immunoSEQ multiplex PCR, and TCRdb holds only the in-frame ones, with some missing. Of more than 95,000 clones listed, approximately 69% are singletons. Regarding this clone: Its antigen remains unidentified.

Healthy bone marrow donors formed the donor group. This sequence was found in a young man in good health and CMV-seronegative. The source material was PBMCs.

CDR3 residues: CATTSGGKGTYEQYF. CDR3 DNA sequence: TGTGCCACCACATCGGGGGGAAAGGGCACCTACGAGCAGTACTTC. V is TRBV19 and J is TRBJ2-5, with TRBD2 matching over 7 bases. The assigned J gene may be wrong: the sequence end matches TRBJ2-7 better. The germline V gene has CDR1 LNHDA and CDR2 SQIVND (reference sequence). This CDR3 comprises 15 residues.